One sample yielded the 29 T cell receptor beta chains listed below, sequenced in a study of cytomegalovirus exposure and HLA in healthy donors. Primers: 60 Vbeta forward and 13 Jbeta reverse. Clones were read by immunoSEQ multiplex PCR, and TCRdb kept only the in-frame ones, dropping some. The sample contains approximately 120,000 clones, around 84% of which appear only once. Sequences were obtained from PBMCs. The receptor source for this set is a man younger than 35 in good health and CMV-seronegative.

The rearrangement uses TRBV9 and TRBJ1-1, with TRBD1 identical over 7 bases. The germline V gene encodes CDR1 SGDLS and CDR2 YYNGEE. J gave up 5 bases and V 0 bases, and 7 bases lay outside the gene matches. CDR3 length equals 15 residues. CDR3: CASSVDSDRWTEAFF. The DNA for the CDR3 is TGTGCCAGCAGCGTAGATTCGGACAGGTGGACTGAAGCTTTCTTT.

This clone was detected only once. Other DNA sequences from this sample encode an identical CDR3 as well. This chain uses TRBV5-8 with TRBJ2-5, with D possibly being TRBD1 (7 bases). CDR1 is SGHTS, CDR2 YDEGEE, per germline. Trimming removed 1 base from V and 5 bases from J, with 12 bases in between. The CDR3 length is 14 residues. DNA of the CDR3: TGTGCCAGCAGCTTGCTGGCAGGGGGGGAGACCCAGTACTTC. Its translation is CASSLLAGGETQYF.

The DNA for the CDR3 is TGTGCCTCAGCTCAAGGGACTAGCGGGGTCGGAGAGCAGTACTTC. This translates into CASAQGTSGVGEQYF. The chain combines TRBV11-2 with TRBJ2-7; 13 positions match TRBD2. CDR1 and CDR2 from the germline V gene are SGHAT and FQNNGV. V trimming: 11 bases; J trimming: 7 bases; junction bases outside the gene matches: 14. The CDR3 consists of 15 residues.

The rearrangement uses TRBV5-1 and TRBJ1-1, with D unresolved. Trimming cost V 3 bases and J 1 base, with 16 bases left between them. CDR3 size: 16 residues. The germline CDR1 and CDR2 sequences are SGHRS and YFSETQ. CDR3 loop: CASSSVPLRGNTEAFF. CDR3 bases: TGCGCCAGCAGCTCCGTACCCCTACGGGGGAACACTGAAGCTTTCTTT.

The V call is TRBV11-2, the J call TRBJ2-7; 8 bases fit TRBD2. V trimming: 1 base; J trimming: 0 bases; junction bases outside the gene matches: 8. This CDR3 has 17 amino acids. Germline-derived CDR1 and CDR2 are SGHAT and FQNNGV. This CDR3 reads CASSLGSGGLSSYEQYF. The CDR3 DNA sequence: TGTGCCAGCAGCTTAGGCAGCGGGGGCTTGAGCTCCTACGAGCAGTACTTC.

CDR3 in DNA: TGTGCCAGCAGCCCGACAGGGGGCGATCGGGACTCCTACAATGAGCAGTTCTTC. Residues: CASSPTGGDRDSYNEQFF. The chain employs TRBV7-3 and TRBJ2-1, with 10 bases that match TRBD1. V lost 5 bases to trimming and J lost 0 bases; unmatched junction nucleotides: 10. Germline CDR1 reads SGHTA; CDR2 reads FQGTGA. The CDR3 has 18 amino acids.

The chain combines TRBV5-8 with TRBJ1-3; D gene unclear. CDR1 SGHTS and CDR2 YDEGEE come from the germline V gene. The CDR3 runs 16 residues. V was shortened by 1 base and J by 0 bases, with 11 bases between the two germline ends. This chain's CDR3 is CASSLIPQYSGNTIYF. The CDR3, as DNA: TGTGCCAGCAGCTTGATTCCGCAGTACTCTGGAAACACCATATATTTT.

This clone was found once. This chain's CDR3 is CASSQTRRGPNQPQHF. The CDR3 DNA reads TGTGCCAGCAGCCAAACCAGGAGAGGGCCTAATCAGCCCCAGCATTTT. The rearrangement links TRBV4-2 to TRBJ1-5, with unresolved D. The germline V and J ends were trimmed by 2 bases and 4 bases, with 15 bases remaining between them. Looked up from germline, CDR1 is LGHNA and CDR2 is YNFKEQ. The CDR3 runs to 16 residues.

The chain joins TRBV27 to TRBJ1-2; 9 positions match TRBD1. V dropped 6 bases and J dropped 4; count of bases not matched to a gene: 6. The CDR3 is 14 amino acids. Germline CDR1 and CDR2: MNHEY and SMNVEV (reference sequence). In DNA form, the CDR3 reads TGTGCCAGCAGCCAACAGGGGGCCCTCTATGGCTACACCTTC. Its protein product is CASSQQGALYGYTF.

The table lists this clone with a few counts. This sequence joins TRBV2 and TRBJ1-2, with TRBD1 matching 8 bases. Trimming cost V 3 bases and J 4 bases; bases outside gene matches: 7. Per germline, CDR1 SNHLY and CDR2 FYNNEI. This CDR3 has 15 amino acids. This chain's CDR3 is CASSDPGQGPYGYTF. In DNA, the CDR3 is TGTGCCAGCAGTGACCCCGGACAGGGCCCCTATGGCTACACCTTC.

The chain couples TRBV6-5 to TRBJ1-2, with 8 bases matching TRBD1. The length of the CDR3 is 15 residues. The V gene's germline CDR1 is MNHEY and CDR2 SVGAGI. V shed 5 bases, J shed 0 bases, and the junction held 5 bases outside the gene matches. DNA of the CDR3: TGTGCCAGCAGTCAACAGGGGGGAACTAACTATGGCTACACCTTC. Its protein product is CASSQQGGTNYGYTF.

This chain connects TRBV6-1 to TRBJ1-4, with TRBD1 matching 8 bases. V lost 1 base to trimming and J lost 11 bases; unmatched junction nucleotides: 9. The V gene's germline CDR1 is MNHNS and CDR2 SASEGT. The CDR3 has 15 residues. CDR3 nucleotide sequence: TGTGCCAGCAGTGAAGTATGGCAGGGGGCGGGTAAACTGTTTTTT. Residues: CASSEVWQGAGKLFF.

Notes on this clone: One end of the junction does not line up with germline, which may come from a read error. The chain is built from TRBV7-9 and TRBJ2-7, with TRBD1 identical over 7 bases. The CDR3 has 16 amino acids. Germline values: CDR1 SEHNR, CDR2 FQNEAQ (reference sequence). CDR3 in amino acids: CSSSQNRDSRSYEQYF. The CDR3, as DNA: TGTTCCAGCAGCCAAAACCGGGACAGCCGCTCCTACGAGCAGTACTTC. The full variable domain, in which reference TRBV7-9 and TRBJ2-7 provide the parts outside the CDR3, is DTGVSQNPRHKITKRGQNVTFRCDPISEHNRLYWYRQTLGQGPEFLTYFQNEAQLEKSRLLSDRFSAERPKGSFSTLEIQRTEQGDSAMYLCSSSQNRDSRSYEQYFGPGTRLTVT.

This chain joins TRBV5-4 and TRBJ2-4, with a tentative D call TRBD1 (7 bases). Trimming shortened V by 4 bases and J by 0 bases, and 17 bases separated the two germline ends. CDR1 is SGHNT, CDR2 YYREEE, per germline (reference sequence). The CDR3 totals 17 residues. CDR3 DNA sequence: TGTGCCAGCAGCCCACTAGGGGGGACAGCAGCCAAAAACATTCAGTACTTC. It yields the protein CASSPLGGTAAKNIQYF.

The chain carries TRBV5-5 and TRBJ1-4; D call uncertain. V was trimmed by 7 bases and J by 2 bases, leaving 6 bases between them. The CDR3 contains 12 residues. CDR1 SGHKS and CDR2 YYEKEE come from the germline V gene (reference sequence). CDR3 amino acids: CASQQTNEKLFF. DNA for the CDR3: TGTGCCAGCCAACAGACTAATGAAAAACTGTTTTTT. Drawing the rest from reference TRBV5-5 and TRBJ1-4, the complete variable domain is DAGVTQSPTHLIKTRGQQVTLRCSPISGHKSVSWYQQVLGQGPQFIFQYYEKEERGRGNFPDRFSARQFPNYSSELNVNALLLGDSALYLCASQQTNEKLFFGSGTQLSVL.

V gene TRBV15 combines with J gene TRBJ1-6, with 9 positions matching TRBD1. The V gene's germline CDR1 is LNHNV and CDR2 YYDKDF (reference sequence). The CDR3 is made up of 13 amino acids. J was trimmed by 6 bases and V by 7 bases; bases with no gene match: 1. CDR3 sequence: CATTDRGNSPLHF. For the CDR3, the DNA is TGTGCCACCACGGACAGGGGTAATTCACCCCTCCACTTT.

The J gene is TRBJ2-7, the V gene TRBV6-5, with 7 bases lining up with TRBD2. J gave up 4 bases and V 6 bases, and 12 bases lay outside the gene matches. The CDR3 has 15 residues. The V gene's germline CDR1 is MNHEY and CDR2 SVGAGI. CDR3 nucleotide sequence: TGTGCCAGCAGAAGTGGACTAGTGGGACCTTACGAGCAGTACTTC. Translating it yields CASRSGLVGPYEQYF.

The chain has TRBV19 and TRBJ1-6; 9 bases fit TRBD1. Germline values: CDR1 LNHDA, CDR2 SQIVND (reference sequence). The CDR3 sequence is 15 residues long. J lost 7 bases, V lost 3 bases, and 4 bases had no gene match. The CDR3 region is CASSIGDRVNSPLHF. CDR3 nucleotide sequence: TGTGCCAGTAGTATTGGGGACAGGGTCAATTCACCCCTCCACTTT.

The CDR3 here is CASSLEQGQETQYF. The CDR3 coding sequence is TGTGCCAGCAGCTTGGAACAGGGCCAAGAGACCCAGTACTTC. The rearrangement uses TRBV5-6 and TRBJ2-5; a weak D match, TRBD1 (6 bases). The CDR3 is 14 amino acids. Germline assignment: CDR1 SGHDT and CDR2 YYEEEE. Trimming stripped 0 bases from V and 1 base from J, with 7 bases between.

This chain uses TRBV29-1 with TRBJ2-2; D might be TRBD2 (6 bases). Germline V gene data show CDR1 as SQVTM and CDR2 as ANQGSEA. This CDR3 is 13 amino acids long. CDR3 DNA sequence: TGCTGTGTTGGGGGACTCGCATCCGGGGAGCTGTTTTTT. Protein sequence: CCVGGLASGELFF.

This chain uses TRBV6-5 with TRBJ1-1, with D perhaps matching TRBD1 (6 bases). Germline CDR1 MNHEY, CDR2 SVGAGI. Trimming pared 5 bases from V and 8 bases from J, leaving 9 bases between. This CDR3 has 11 amino acids. The CDR3 region is CASSQDREAFF. The CDR3 nucleotides read TGTGCCAGCAGTCAGGACAGAGAAGCTTTCTTT.

This clone turned up a few times. CDR3 nucleotide sequence: TGTGCCACACGAGGGGGGTACTTC. It yields the protein CATRGGYF. The V and J genes are TRBV6-1 and TRBJ2-7, with a tentative D call TRBD1 (6 bases). The germline gives CDR1 MNHNS, CDR2 SASEGT. The CDR3 runs 8 residues. V gave up 10 bases and J gave up 12 bases, with 10 bases separating them.

The rearrangement uses TRBV5-4 and TRBJ1-1; maybe TRBD1 (5 bases). Between the trimmed V and J ends, which lost 4 bases and 5 bases, there was a span of 15 bases. Germline loops: CDR1 SGHNT, CDR2 YYREEE (reference sequence). The CDR3 consists of 14 residues. The CDR3 DNA follows: TGTGCCAGCAGCGGAATGGACGGGGGAACTGAAGCTTTCTTT. Residues: CASSGMDGGTEAFF. Using reference TRBV5-4 and TRBJ1-1 for the parts outside the CDR3, the full variable domain is ETGVTQSPTHLIKTRGQQVTLRCSSQSGHNTVSWYQQALGQGPQFIFQYYREEENGRGNFPPRFSGLQFPNYSSELNVNALELDDSALYLCASSGMDGGTEAFFGQGTRLTVV.

This clone was counted a single time. The chain joins TRBV19 to TRBJ2-1, with 8 nucleotides matching TRBD2. Looked up from germline, CDR1 is LNHDA and CDR2 is SQIVND (reference sequence). The CDR3 contains 14 residues. The ends lost 11 bases at V and 8 bases at J; junction bases unmatched: 14. The CDR3 DNA sequence: TGTGCCTCCCAGGACCGGGGGGGCTGGGATGAGCAGTTCTTC. Encoded protein: CASQDRGGWDEQFF. Together with reference TRBV19 and TRBJ2-1, the CDR3 gives the full variable domain: DGGITQSPKYLFRKEGQNVTLSCEQNLNHDAMYWYRQDPGQGLRLIYYSQIVNDFQKGDIAEGYSVSREKKESFPLTVTSAQKNPTAFYLCASQDRGGWDEQFFGPGTRLTVL.

This chain joins TRBV10-3 and TRBJ1-2, with 9 bases that match TRBD1. Germline loops: CDR1 ENHRY, CDR2 SYGVKD. This CDR3 is built from 17 residues. V lost 6 bases to trimming and J lost 5 bases; unmatched junction nucleotides: 16. CDR3 coding DNA: TGTGCCATCAGATCTGGCACAGGGGACAGGGAAAAATATGGCTACACCTTC. Translation: CAIRSGTGDREKYGYTF.

The chain combines TRBV2 with TRBJ1-2, with 8 positions matching TRBD1. The CDR3 consists of 12 residues. V shed 5 bases, J shed 6 bases, and the junction held 2 bases outside the gene matches. Germline V lookup: CDR1 SNHLY, CDR2 FYNNEI. The CDR3 reads CASSLTGDGYTF. The CDR3 DNA follows: TGTGCCAGCAGTTTGACAGGGGATGGCTACACCTTC. Full variable domain (outside the CDR3, taken from reference TRBV2 and TRBJ1-2): EPEVTQTPSHQVTQMGQEVILRCVPISNHLYFYWYRQILGQKVEFLVSFYNNEISEKSEIFDDQFSVERPDGSNFTLKIRSTKLEDSAMYFCASSLTGDGYTFGSGTRLTVV.

The V and J genes are TRBV4-1 and TRBJ2-2; possible D gene TRBD2, 5 bases. The CDR3 sequence is 14 residues long. Per germline, CDR1 MGHRA and CDR2 YSYEKL. Trimming took off 4 bases at V and 7 bases at J, with 13 bases between the two ends. CDR3 region: CASSPLRAVGELFF. DNA of the CDR3: TGCGCCAGCAGCCCTCTGAGGGCCGTCGGGGAGCTGTTTTTT.

This clone was counted a few times. V and J are TRBV7-9 and TRBJ1-5; no definite D call. Germline CDR1 SEHNR, CDR2 FQNEAQ (reference sequence). This CDR3 region has 13 residues. The germline V and J ends were trimmed by 4 bases and 8 bases, with 12 bases remaining between them. CDR3 sequence: CASSSGLHKPQHF. The CDR3 bases are TGTGCCAGCAGCTCTGGACTCCATAAGCCCCAGCATTTT. Full variable domain (remainder filled in from reference TRBV7-9 and TRBJ1-5): DTGVSQNPRHKITKRGQNVTFRCDPISEHNRLYWYRQTLGQGPEFLTYFQNEAQLEKSRLLSDRFSAERPKGSFSTLEIQRTEQGDSAMYLCASSSGLHKPQHFGDGTRLSIL.

The CDR3 sequence is CASSLDKYEQYF. DNA for the CDR3: TGTGCCAGCTCCCTGGACAAGTACGAGCAGTACTTC. The gene calls are TRBV18 and TRBJ2-7; D possibly corresponds to TRBD1 (5 bases). The CDR3 runs 12 residues. Germline loops: CDR1 KGHSH, CDR2 LQKENI. Trimming left V 6 bases short and J 4 bases short, with 10 bases between.